The 18 T cell receptor beta chains given below trace back to one sample, sequenced in a study of patients and donors after allogeneic stem cell transplantation. TCRdb analysed the RT-PCR reads with MiXCR anew, one entry per CDR3 protein. The sample carries just under 20,000 distinct CDR3 sequences, around 4.5% recorded once. Sequenced material: blood, either unsorted or a sorted T cell fraction (not recorded which). The receptors come from a human donor who was either an allogeneic HSCT recipient or a stem cell or donor lymphocyte infusion donor (not recorded which). It is not recorded whose cells these are; they may come from a transplant donor.

The table lists this clonotype with a few counts. V and J are TRBV21-1 and TRBJ2-6; the table's D call, TRBD1, was not checked against the DNA. TRBV21-1 is an annotated pseudogene. CDR3 length: 16 residues. The CDR3 region has the DNA TGTGCCAGCAGCACGAGGGGAAGCTCTGGGGCCAACGTCCTGACTTTC. Translated, it gives CASSTRGSSGANVLTF.

The rearrangement links TRBV6-5 to TRBJ1-3, with D uncertain. The CDR3 loop spans 15 amino acids. V lost 2 bases and J lost 0, with 8 bases in between. Germline values: CDR1 MNHEY, CDR2 SVGAGI. The CDR3 sequence is CASSYEGGSGNTIYF. Here the CDR3 DNA reads TGTGCCAGCAGTTACGAGGGTGGCTCTGGAAACACCATATATTTT.

There are many counts of this clonotype. This rearrangement joins TRBV25-1 to TRBJ2-6; D gene ambiguous. This CDR3 has 14 amino acids. Germline V gives CDR1 MGHDK, CDR2 SYGVNS. V was clipped by 3 bases and J by 0 bases, with 3 bases between them. This chain's CDR3 is CASSDSSGANVLTF. Here the CDR3 DNA reads TGTGCCAGCAGTGACTCCTCTGGGGCCAACGTCCTGACTTTC.

This clonotype has a count of ten or more. CDR3 protein: CSARAWERARPEQYF. DNA of the CDR3: TGCAGTGCTAGAGCATGGGAGCGGGCCCGCCCAGAGCAGTACTTC. V is TRBV20-1 and J is TRBJ2-7; perhaps TRBD2 as D (6 bases). Germline values: CDR1 DFQATT, CDR2 SNEGSKA (reference sequence). Trimming stripped 1 base from V and 7 bases from J, with 20 bases between. This CDR3 is built from 15 residues.

The chain joins TRBV2 to TRBJ2-5; TRBD2 aligns across 14 bases. Losses at the gene ends were 5 bases for V and 3 bases for J; bases not matched to a gene: 14. Germline-derived CDR1 and CDR2 are SNHLY and FYNNEI. This CDR3 contains 19 residues. The CDR3 loop is CASSPKTSGGVKQKETQYF. The CDR3 nucleotides read TGTGCCAGCAGTCCTAAGACTAGCGGGGGGGTAAAACAAAAAGAGACCCAGTACTTC.

This clonotype has a count of ten or more. This chain uses TRBV3-1 with TRBJ2-1; no clear D gene. Germline CDR1 reads LGHDT; CDR2 reads YNNKEL (reference sequence). The CDR3 covers 15 residues. V was clipped by 4 bases and J by 0 bases, with 10 bases between them. CDR3 DNA: TGTGCCAGCAGCCCCACCGGATACTCCTACAATGAGCAGTTCTTC. This gives the protein CASSPTGYSYNEQFF.

This clonotype was detected ten times or more. The chain carries TRBV7-9 and TRBJ2-1, with 7 nucleotides matching TRBD2. V was pared by 3 bases and J by 8 bases, with 4 bases of the junction left unmatched. CDR1 and CDR2 (germline): SEHNR, FQNEAQ (reference sequence). This CDR3 region has 13 residues. The CDR3 DNA reads TGTGCCAGCAGCTTGGAGGGAGGGGATGAGCAGTTCTTC. Amino acids: CASSLEGGDEQFF.

This clonotype occurred many times. The gene calls are TRBV20-1 and TRBJ2-1, with 14 bases that match TRBD2. Per germline, CDR1 DFQATT and CDR2 SNEGSKA (reference sequence). J lost 6 bases, V lost 6 bases, and 10 bases had no gene match. The CDR3 length is 16 residues. As DNA, the CDR3 is TGCAGTGCCCCCGGCCCGACTAGCGGGAGGGCCAATGAGCAGTTCTTC. As protein: CSAPGPTSGRANEQFF.

This clonotype came up many times. The chain employs TRBV6-2 or TRBV6-3 and TRBJ2-7; TRBD1 aligns across 8 bases. This CDR3 is 15 amino acids long. V gave up 6 bases and J gave up 3 bases; unmatched junction bases: 10. The germline gives CDR1 MNHEY, CDR2 SVGEGT. The CDR3 nucleotides read TGTGCCAGCAGGGGGAGACAGGGGATCGTCTACGAGCAGTACTTC. Translating gives CASRGRQGIVYEQYF.

This clonotype was detected many times. The genes are TRBV14 and TRBJ2-1, with D possibly matching TRBD2 (5 bases). The germline V gene has CDR1 SGHDN and CDR2 FVKESK. The V and J ends lost 4 bases and 10 bases respectively, with 17 bases between them. The CDR3 is made up of 14 amino acids. CDR3 sequence: CASSRGRLSKEQFF. DNA of the CDR3: TGTGCCAGCAGCCGAGGGCGTCTAAGCAAGGAGCAGTTCTTC.

This clonotype was seen at least ten times. This chain links TRBV18 with TRBJ2-7; unclear D gene. CDR1 is KGHSH and CDR2 is LQKENI in the germline V gene. V was cut by 2 bases and J by 0 bases, with 5 bases left in between. This CDR3 region has 13 residues. CDR3 nucleotide sequence: TGTGCCAGCTCACCAGGAATCTCCTACGAGCAGTACTTC. Amino acids: CASSPGISYEQYF. Using reference TRBV18 and TRBJ2-7 for the parts outside the CDR3, the full variable domain is NAGVMQNPRHLVRRRGQEARLRCSPMKGHSHVYWYRQLPEEGLKFMVYLQKENIIDESGMPKERFSAEFPKEGPSILRIQQVVRGDSAAYFCASSPGISYEQYFGPGTRLTVT.

The table lists this clonotype with many counts. This rearrangement joins TRBV5-1 to TRBJ2-7; 7 bases align to TRBD1. The CDR3 is made up of 15 amino acids. Germline CDR1 and CDR2: SGHRS and YFSETQ. V gave up 4 bases and J gave up 3 bases; unmatched junction bases: 10. The CDR3 DNA reads as TGCGCCAGCAGCCCGACCGGGACAGACCTCTACGAGCAGTACTTC. Its protein is CASSPTGTDLYEQYF.

By its share, this clonotype is medium-sized. The chain couples TRBV7-9 to TRBJ1-5, with a weak D call TRBD1 (5 bases). The germline V gene encodes CDR1 SEHNR and CDR2 FQNEAQ (reference sequence). The CDR3 loop spans 15 amino acids. V shed 5 bases and J shed 2 bases, with 13 bases lying between them. The chain's CDR3 is CASSPGAGRNQPQHF. The DNA for the CDR3 is TGTGCCAGCAGCCCCGGGGCAGGTCGCAATCAGCCCCAGCATTTT. Full variable domain (outside the CDR3, taken from reference TRBV7-9 and TRBJ1-5): DTGVSQNPRHKITKRGQNVTFRCDPISEHNRLYWYRQTLGQGPEFLTYFQNEAQLEKSRLLSDRFSAERPKGSFSTLEIQRTEQGDSAMYLCASSPGAGRNQPQHFGDGTRLSIL.

In its sample, this clonotype was seen many times. The J gene is TRBJ1-2, the V gene TRBV7-9, with D tentatively TRBD1 (6 bases). Germline loops: CDR1 SEHNR, CDR2 FQNEAQ (reference sequence). The CDR3 contains 13 residues. V was shortened by 5 bases and J by 4 bases, with 11 bases between the two germline ends. The CDR3 DNA reads as TGTGCCAGCAGCCCCGACAGGTTCTATGGCTACACCTTC. Its translation: CASSPDRFYGYTF.

There are many counts of this clonotype. V gene TRBV5-4 combines with J gene TRBJ1-1; D is perhaps TRBD1 (5 bases). CDR1 and CDR2 (germline): SGHNT, YYREEE (reference sequence). Trimming removed 4 bases at V and 1 base at J, with 11 bases between. This CDR3 contains 14 residues. The CDR3 sequence: CASSQPGPNTEAFF. The CDR3, as DNA: TGTGCCAGCAGCCAACCGGGGCCGAACACTGAAGCTTTCTTT.

At least ten counts were recorded for this clonotype. V gene TRBV5-1 combines with J gene TRBJ2-7; D is possibly TRBD2 (5 bases). Germline V gives CDR1 SGHRS, CDR2 YFSETQ. Trimming stripped 4 bases from V and 3 bases from J, with 8 bases between. The CDR3 is 12 amino acids. CDR3 nucleotide sequence: TGCGCCAGCAGCGTCGGGAACTACGAGCAGTACTTC. This translates into CASSVGNYEQYF. Complete variable domain (other parts from reference TRBV5-1 and TRBJ2-7): KAGVTQTPRYLIKTRGQQVTLSCSPISGHRSVSWYQQTPGQGLQFLFEYFSETQRNKGNFPGRFSGRQFSNSRSEMNVSTLELGDSALYLCASSVGNYEQYFGPGTRLTVT.

This clonotype was recorded many times. The chain joins TRBV2 to TRBJ2-7; 8 bases line up with TRBD1. J was trimmed by 0 bases and V by 6 bases; bases with no gene match: 7. The CDR3 runs 15 residues. Germline V gene sequence: CDR1 SNHLY, CDR2 FYNNEI. Written as DNA, the CDR3 is TGTGCCAGCAGGAGGGCGGGACAGGTCTCCTACGAGCAGTACTTC. The encoded protein is CASRRAGQVSYEQYF.

Many counts were recorded for this clonotype. The V gene is TRBV7-9, the J gene TRBJ1-6; weak D call: TRBD1 (5 bases). This CDR3 is built from 13 residues. V lost 8 bases and J 6 bases, leaving 11 bases between the germline ends. Germline V gene lookup returns CDR1 SEHNR and CDR2 FQNEAQ (reference sequence). This CDR3 reads CASSKGVNSPLHF. CDR3 bases: TGTGCCAGCTCTAAAGGGGTTAATTCACCCCTCCACTTT.